The TCR beta chain under discussion was sequenced for a study of regulatory T cells in long-lasting Graves disease. Broader study findings: Authors noted too few samples as a limitation. Thyroid tissue was not studied; only peripheral blood was.

Germline V gene lookup returns CDR1 SGHRS and CDR2 YFSETQ. The CDR3 length is 16 residues. V shed 4 bases and J 6 bases; nucleotides not matched to a gene: 11. This sample's time point: newly diagnosed GD, antithyroid drugs for less than 3 months. After RNA was extracted from PBMCs, the TCR library was made from it. Points on this clonotype: Its specificity is unknown.

In building TCR beta libraries, iRepertoire HTBI primers were used together with Arm-PCR of CDR3 regions. TCRdb reprocessed the multiplex PCR reads via MiXCR and lists one record per CDR3 protein. The sample yields fewer than 550,000 distinct CDR3 sequences, about 17% seen once. A further study also used this sample, focusing on T cells in Graves' hyperthyroidism and ophthalmopathy. That study reports: Initially, a first-round RT-PCR of the TCR CDR3 employed the HTBI primer set. Ophthalmopathy was separated from stable hyperthyroidism by a 13 V-J model.

The sample here was peripheral blood mononuclear cells (PBMCs), taken at new diagnosis, from a patient treated with antithyroid drugs. This TCR was recovered from a woman between 18 and 30 years old with Graves disease. The chain has TRBV5-1 and TRBJ1-4, with TRBD1 matching 8 bases. The CDR3 region has the DNA TGCGCCAGCAGCCACGAACCGGGACAGGATGATGAAAAACTGTTTTTT. This translates into CASSHEPGQDDEKLFF.